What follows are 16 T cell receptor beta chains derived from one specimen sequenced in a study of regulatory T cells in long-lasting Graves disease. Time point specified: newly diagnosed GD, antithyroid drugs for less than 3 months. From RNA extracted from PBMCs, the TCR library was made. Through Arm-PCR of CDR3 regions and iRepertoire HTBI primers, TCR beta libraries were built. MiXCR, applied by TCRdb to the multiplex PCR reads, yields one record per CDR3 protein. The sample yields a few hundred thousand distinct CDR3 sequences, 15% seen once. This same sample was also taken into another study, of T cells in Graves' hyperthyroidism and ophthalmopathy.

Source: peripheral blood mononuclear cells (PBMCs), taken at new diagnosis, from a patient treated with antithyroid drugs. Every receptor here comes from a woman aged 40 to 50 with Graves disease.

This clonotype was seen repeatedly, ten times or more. The chain's CDR3 is CASSTGFFTDTQYF. The CDR3 bases are TGTGCCAGCAGTACAGGGTTTTTCACAGATACGCAGTATTTT. The J gene is TRBJ2-3, the V gene TRBV28; maybe TRBD1 (6 bases). Per the germline V gene, CDR1 is MDHEN and CDR2 is SYDVKM. The CDR3 length is 14 residues. Deletions cut 5 bases from V and 2 bases from J, with 11 bases between.

CDR3 coding DNA: TGCGCCAGCAGTGCCCCGGAATCAGGGGGTCGCGCAGATACGCAGTATTTT. Protein sequence: CASSAPESGGRADTQYF. This sequence joins TRBV10-1 and TRBJ2-3; 7 positions agree with TRBD1. CDR1 is WNHNN and CDR2 is SYGVQD in the germline V gene (reference sequence). The CDR3 covers 17 residues. Trimming took 4 bases from V and 4 from J; bases not matched to a gene: 14.

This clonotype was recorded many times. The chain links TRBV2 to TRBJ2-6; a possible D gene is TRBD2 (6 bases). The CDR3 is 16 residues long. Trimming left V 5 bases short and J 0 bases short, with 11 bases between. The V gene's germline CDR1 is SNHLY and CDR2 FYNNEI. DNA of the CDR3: TGTGCCAGCAGTCCCCTGGGAGGCTCTGGGGCCAACGTCCTGACTTTC. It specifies CASSPLGGSGANVLTF.

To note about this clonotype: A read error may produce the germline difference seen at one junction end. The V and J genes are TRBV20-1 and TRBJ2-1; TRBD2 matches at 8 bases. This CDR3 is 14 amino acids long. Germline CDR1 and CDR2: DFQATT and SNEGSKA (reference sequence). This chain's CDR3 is CSAPGTRRSNEQFF. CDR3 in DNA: TGCAGTGCCCCCGGGACTAGGCGGTCCAATGAACAGTTCTTC.

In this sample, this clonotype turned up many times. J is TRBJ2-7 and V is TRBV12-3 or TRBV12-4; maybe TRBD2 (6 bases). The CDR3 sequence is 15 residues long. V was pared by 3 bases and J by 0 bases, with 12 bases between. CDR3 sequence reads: CASSFWRGSSYEQYF. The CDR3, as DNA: TGTGCCAGCAGTTTCTGGCGGGGAAGCTCCTACGAGCAGTACTTC.

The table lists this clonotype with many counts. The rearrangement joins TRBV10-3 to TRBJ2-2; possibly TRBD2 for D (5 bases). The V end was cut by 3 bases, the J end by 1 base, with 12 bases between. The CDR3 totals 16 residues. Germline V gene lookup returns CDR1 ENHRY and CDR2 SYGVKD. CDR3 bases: TGTGCCATCAGTGATCCTGGAGGTCGGAACACCGGGGAGCTGTTTTTT. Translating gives CAISDPGGRNTGELFF.

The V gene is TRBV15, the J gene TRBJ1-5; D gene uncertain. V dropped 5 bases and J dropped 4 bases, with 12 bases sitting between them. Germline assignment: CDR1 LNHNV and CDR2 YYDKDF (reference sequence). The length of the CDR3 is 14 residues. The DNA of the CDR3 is TGTGCCACCAGCCCAGACGGATTTAATCAGCCCCAGCATTTT. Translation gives CATSPDGFNQPQHF.

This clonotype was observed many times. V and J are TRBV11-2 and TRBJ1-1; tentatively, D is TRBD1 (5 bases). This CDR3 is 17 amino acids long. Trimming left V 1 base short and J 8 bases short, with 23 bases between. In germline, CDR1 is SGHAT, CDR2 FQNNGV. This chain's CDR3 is CASSLGMQGNKGTEAFF. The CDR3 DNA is TGTGCCAGCAGCTTAGGTATGCAGGGAAACAAAGGGACGGAAGCTTTCTTT.

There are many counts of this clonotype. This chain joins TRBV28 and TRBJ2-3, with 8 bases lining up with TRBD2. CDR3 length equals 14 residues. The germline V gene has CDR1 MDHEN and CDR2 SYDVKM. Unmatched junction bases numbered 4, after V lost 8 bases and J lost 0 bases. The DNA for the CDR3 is TGTGCCAGCCGGGAGGGCCTCAGCACAGATACGCAGTATTTT. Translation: CASREGLSTDTQYF.

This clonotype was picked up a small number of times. CDR3 DNA sequence: TGTGCCAGCAGCTTAGTGGGGACGAATTCACCCCTCCACTTT. Protein product: CASSLVGTNSPLHF. This chain links TRBV5-5 with TRBJ1-6; perhaps TRBD1 as D (5 bases). The CDR3 runs 14 residues. The germline gives CDR1 SGHKS, CDR2 YYEKEE (reference sequence). The germline V and J ends were trimmed by 2 bases and 7 bases, with 10 bases remaining between them.

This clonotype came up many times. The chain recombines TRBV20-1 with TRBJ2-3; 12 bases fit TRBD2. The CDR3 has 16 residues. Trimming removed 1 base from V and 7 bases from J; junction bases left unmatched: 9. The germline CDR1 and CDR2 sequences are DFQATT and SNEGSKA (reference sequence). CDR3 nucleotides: TGCAGTGCTAGAGTCGGACTAGCGGGAAGGGGGTATACGCAGTATTTT. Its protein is CSARVGLAGRGYTQYF.

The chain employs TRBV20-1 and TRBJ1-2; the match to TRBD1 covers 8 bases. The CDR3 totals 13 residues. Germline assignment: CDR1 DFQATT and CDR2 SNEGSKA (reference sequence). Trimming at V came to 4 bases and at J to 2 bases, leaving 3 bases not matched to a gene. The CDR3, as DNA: TGCAGTGCTATCCGACAGGGGAACTATGGCTACACCTTC. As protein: CSAIRQGNYGYTF.

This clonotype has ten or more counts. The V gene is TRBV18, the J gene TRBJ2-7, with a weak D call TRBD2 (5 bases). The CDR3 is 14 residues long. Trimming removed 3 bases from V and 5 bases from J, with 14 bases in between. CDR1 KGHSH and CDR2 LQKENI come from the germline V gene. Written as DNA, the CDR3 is TGTGCCAGCTCACCCTACAGAGGGAGCCACGAGCAGTACTTC. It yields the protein CASSPYRGSHEQYF.

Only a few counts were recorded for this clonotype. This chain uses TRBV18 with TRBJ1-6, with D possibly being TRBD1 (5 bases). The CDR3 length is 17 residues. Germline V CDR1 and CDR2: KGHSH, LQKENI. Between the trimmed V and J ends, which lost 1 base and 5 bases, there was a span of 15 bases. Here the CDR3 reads CASSPQGSATDNSPLHF. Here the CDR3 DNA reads TGTGCCAGCTCACCACAGGGTAGCGCGACAGATAATTCACCCCTCCACTTT.

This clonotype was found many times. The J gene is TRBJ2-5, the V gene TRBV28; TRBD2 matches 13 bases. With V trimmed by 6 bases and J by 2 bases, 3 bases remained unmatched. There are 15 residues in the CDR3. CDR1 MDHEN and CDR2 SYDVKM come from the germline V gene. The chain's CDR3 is CASRGLAGLQETQYF. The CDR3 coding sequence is TGTGCCAGCAGGGGACTAGCGGGACTACAAGAGACCCAGTACTTC.

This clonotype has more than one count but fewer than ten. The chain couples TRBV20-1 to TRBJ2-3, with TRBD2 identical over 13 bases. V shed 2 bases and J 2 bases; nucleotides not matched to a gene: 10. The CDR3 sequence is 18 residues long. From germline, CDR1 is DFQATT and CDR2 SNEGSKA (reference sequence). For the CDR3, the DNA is TGCAGTGCTAGAACCACCGGGACTAGCGGGATAGCCACAGATACGCAGTATTTT. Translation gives CSARTTGTSGIATDTQYF.